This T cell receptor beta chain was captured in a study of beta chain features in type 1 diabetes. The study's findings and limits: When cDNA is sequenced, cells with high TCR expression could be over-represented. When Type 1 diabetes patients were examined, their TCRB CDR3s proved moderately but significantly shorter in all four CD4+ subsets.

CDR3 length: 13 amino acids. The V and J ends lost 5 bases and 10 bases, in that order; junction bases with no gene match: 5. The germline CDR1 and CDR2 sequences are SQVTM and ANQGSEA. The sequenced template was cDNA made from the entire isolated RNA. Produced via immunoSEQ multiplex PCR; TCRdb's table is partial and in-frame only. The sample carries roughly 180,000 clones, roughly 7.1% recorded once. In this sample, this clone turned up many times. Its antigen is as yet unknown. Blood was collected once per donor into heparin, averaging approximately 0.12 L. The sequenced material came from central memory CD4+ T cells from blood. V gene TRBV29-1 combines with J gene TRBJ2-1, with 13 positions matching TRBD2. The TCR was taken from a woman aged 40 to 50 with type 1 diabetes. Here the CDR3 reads CSVTSGGAREQFF. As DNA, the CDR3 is TGCAGCGTTACTAGCGGGGGGGCGAGAGAGCAGTTCTTC.